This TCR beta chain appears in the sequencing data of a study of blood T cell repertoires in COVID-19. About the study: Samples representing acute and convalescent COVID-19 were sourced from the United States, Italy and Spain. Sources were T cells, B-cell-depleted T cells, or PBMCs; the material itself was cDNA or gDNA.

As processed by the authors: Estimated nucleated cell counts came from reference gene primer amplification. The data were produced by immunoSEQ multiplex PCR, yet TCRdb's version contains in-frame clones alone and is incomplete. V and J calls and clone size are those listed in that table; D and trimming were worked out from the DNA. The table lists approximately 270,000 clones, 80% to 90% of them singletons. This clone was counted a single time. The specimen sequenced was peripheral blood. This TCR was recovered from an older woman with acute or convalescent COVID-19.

CDR3 in DNA: TGTGCCAGCAGTTTCGGACAGGGGAAAGGCTACACCTTC. This codes for CASSFGQGKGYTF. This rearrangement joins TRBV28 to TRBJ1-2; 9 positions match TRBD1. With 3 bases clipped from V and 8 bases from J, the junction kept 4 bases outside the gene matches. Germline values: CDR1 MDHEN, CDR2 SYDVKM. The CDR3 has 13 residues.